These 21 T cell receptor beta chains were sequenced from one sample in a study of CXCR3-negative and CXCR3-positive naive CD8 T cells. The authors made the TRB cDNA libraries by 5' RACE using UMI labels. TCRdb re-analyzed the 5' RACE reads; it lists each CDR3 protein once, without DNA. In total, the table holds 70,000 to 95,000 distinct CDR3 sequences. Sample: naive CXCR3- CD8+ T cells from blood. Subset: CD45RO-CCR7+CD27+CD95- naive CD8+ T cells lacking CXCR3 (TNR3-). The receptors shown here come from a human donor in good health. Some clones in this sample may be carry-over from other donors' samples.

The chain couples TRBV7-2 to TRBJ1-1. CDR3 length: 14 amino acids. Germline V gene data show CDR1 as SGHTA and CDR2 as FQGNSA. Here the CDR3 reads CASSLYGLSTEAFF.

This chain connects TRBV18 to TRBJ2-3; TCRdb proposes TRBD2, but this gene call is untestable without DNA. This CDR3 has 17 amino acids. Germline loops: CDR1 KGHSH, CDR2 LQKENI. The CDR3 loop reads CASSRGLSGSGTDTQYF. Using reference TRBV18 and TRBJ2-3 for the parts outside the CDR3, the full variable domain is NAGVMQNPRHLVRRRGQEARLRCSPMKGHSHVYWYRQLPEEGLKFMVYLQKENIIDESGMPKERFSAEFPKEGPSILRIQQVVRGDSAAYFCASSRGLSGSGTDTQYFGPGTRLTVL.

V is TRBV11-2 and J is TRBJ2-4; lacking DNA, the TRBD1 call made by TCRdb goes unchecked. The CDR3 contains 13 residues. The germline V gene has CDR1 SGHAT and CDR2 FQNNGV. CDR3 in amino acids: CASSQGAKNIQYF. The whole variable domain, filled in from reference TRBV11-2 and TRBJ2-4, reads EAGVAQSPRYKIIEKRQSVAFWCNPISGHATLYWYQQILGQGPKLLIQFQNNGVVDDSQLPKDRFSAERLKGVDSTLKIQPAKLEDSAVYLCASSQGAKNIQYFGAGTRLSVL.

The rearrangement uses TRBV5-6 and TRBJ2-3. The V gene's germline CDR1 is SGHDT and CDR2 YYEEEE. The CDR3 runs to 11 residues. The CDR3 is CASSLSSTQYF.

The chain carries TRBV11-2 and TRBJ2-1; TCRdb returns TRBD1, unconfirmable since there is no DNA. Germline CDR1 and CDR2: SGHAT and FQNNGV. CDR3 size: 15 residues. This CDR3 is CASSQNGGPRNEQFF.

The rearrangement joins TRBV27 to TRBJ2-1; no DNA is available, so the TRBD2 call from TCRdb remains unchecked. The CDR3 covers 15 residues. Germline V gene sequence: CDR1 MNHEY, CDR2 SMNVEV (reference sequence). This CDR3 reads CASSLGTSPYNEQFF.

The chain links TRBV7-3 to TRBJ2-7. This CDR3 has 13 amino acids. Germline assignment: CDR1 SGHTA and CDR2 FQGTGA. CDR3 loop: CASSLLEDYEQYF.

This sequence joins TRBV28 and TRBJ1-1; the D gene TCRdb calls, TRBD1, cannot be checked with no DNA. Germline assignment: CDR1 MDHEN and CDR2 SYDVKM. CDR3 length: 12 residues. The CDR3 spells CASSLRDREAFF.

The chain is built from TRBV7-8 and TRBJ2-3; the D gene TCRdb calls, TRBD1, cannot be checked with no DNA. This CDR3 has 17 amino acids. CDR1 SGHVS and CDR2 FQNEAQ come from the germline V gene. CDR3 amino acids: CASSLSTGQGNFDTQYF.

CDR3 sequence: CASSPSGARTEAFF. V is TRBV28 and J is TRBJ1-1; TCRdb names TRBD1, which stays unverified in the absence of DNA. This CDR3 contains 14 residues. Looked up from germline, CDR1 is MDHEN and CDR2 is SYDVKM.

This chain connects TRBV28 to TRBJ2-7; TCRdb lists TRBD1, though no DNA is available to test this call. This CDR3 is built from 16 residues. Germline V gives CDR1 MDHEN, CDR2 SYDVKM. This CDR3 reads CASSLLAGGAGYEQYF.

V and J are TRBV6-5 and TRBJ2-7; the TRBD1 assignment by TCRdb is unverifiable without DNA. CDR1 and CDR2 (germline): MNHEY, SVGAGI. The CDR3 is made up of 17 amino acids. This chain's CDR3 is CASSTPTVWGTPAGQYF.

The chain carries TRBV7-2 and TRBJ2-1. CDR1 is SGHTA, CDR2 FQGNSA, per germline. There are 14 residues in the CDR3. CDR3 sequence: CASSAPRPHNEQFF.

The chain couples TRBV29-1 to TRBJ1-2; TCRdb's D gene call, TRBD1, goes unchecked for lack of DNA. This CDR3 has 12 amino acids. Germline lookup yields CDR1 SQVTM and CDR2 ANQGSEA. The CDR3 here is CSGEGDNYGYTF.

J is TRBJ1-2 and V is TRBV28; TCRdb proposes TRBD1, but this gene call is untestable without DNA. The CDR3 sequence is 15 residues long. From germline, CDR1 is MDHEN and CDR2 SYDVKM. CDR3 in amino acids: CASSPQTGDHYGYTF.

The chain combines TRBV7-9 with TRBJ2-3; the TCRdb call, TRBD1, lacks DNA for checking. Per germline, CDR1 SEHNR and CDR2 FQNEAQ (reference sequence). This CDR3 contains 16 residues. This CDR3 is CASSLDPGGGTDTQYF.

V and J are TRBV29-1 and TRBJ2-3; TCRdb proposes TRBD2, but this gene call is untestable without DNA. Germline loops: CDR1 SQVTM, CDR2 ANQGSEA. This CDR3 comprises 15 residues. CDR3 residues: CSVDWESSSTDTQYF.

The CDR3 sequence: CAWKLSGQGWNEQYF. The V and J genes are TRBV30 and TRBJ2-7; TCRdb gives TRBD1 as the D gene, but with no DNA this cannot be confirmed. The CDR3 runs 15 residues. Germline V lookup: CDR1 GTSNPN, CDR2 SVGIG (reference sequence).

The chain combines TRBV6-5 with TRBJ1-1. The CDR3 loop spans 14 amino acids. Germline V gives CDR1 MNHEY, CDR2 SVGAGI. This CDR3 is CASRGEGYSTEAFF.

The V gene is TRBV12-3 or TRBV12-4, the J gene TRBJ2-3; TCRdb picks TRBD2, but there is no DNA to check that call. This CDR3 region has 17 residues. The CDR3 reads CASSMGLASTGTDTQYF.

V gene TRBV10-3 combines with J gene TRBJ2-1; absent DNA, TCRdb's TRBD1 call cannot be checked. The CDR3 runs to 19 residues. Germline CDR1 and CDR2: ENHRY and SYGVKD. The CDR3 spells CAISDSVPTEKSSYNEQFF.